This T cell receptor (beta chain) was profiled in a study of blood T cell repertoires in COVID-19. Study-wide background: Spain, Italy and the United States supplied samples that represented acute and convalescent COVID-19. T cells, B-cell-depleted T cells, or PBMCs supplied cDNA or gDNA.

Sequencing was performed with immunoSEQ multiplex PCR; in TCRdb, only in-frame clones are kept and a portion is missing. The data contain just under 350,000 clones, around nine tenths of them singletons. The V segment lost 5 bases and the J segment 3 bases; nucleotides outside the gene matches: 2. Germline assignment: CDR1 ENHRY and CDR2 SYGVKD. The CDR3 consists of 13 residues. The TCR originated in a woman aged 18 to 35 who had recovered from COVID-19. The chain combines TRBV10-3 with TRBJ1-1; TRBD1 agrees at 8 bases. The sample was peripheral blood. DNA for the CDR3: TGTGCCATCAGTAAGACAGGGGACACTGAAGCTTTCTTT. This encodes CAISKTGDTEAFF.